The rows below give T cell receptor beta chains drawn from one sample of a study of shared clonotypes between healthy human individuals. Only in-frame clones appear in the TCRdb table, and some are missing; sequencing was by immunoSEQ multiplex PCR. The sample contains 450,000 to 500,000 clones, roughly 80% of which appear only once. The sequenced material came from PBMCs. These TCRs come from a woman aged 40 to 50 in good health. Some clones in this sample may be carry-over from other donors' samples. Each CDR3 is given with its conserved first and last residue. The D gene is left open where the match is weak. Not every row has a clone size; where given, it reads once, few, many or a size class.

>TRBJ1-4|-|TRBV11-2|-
CASSFAAAATNEKLFF
TGTGCCAGCAGCTTTGCTGCGGCCGCAACTAATGAAAAACTGTTTTTT
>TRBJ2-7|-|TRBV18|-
CASSPRSGEQYF
TGTGCCAGCTCACCCAGATCGGGGGAGCAGTACTTC
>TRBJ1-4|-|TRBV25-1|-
CASSEGGSGEKLFF
TGTGCCAGCAGTGAGGGGGGCAGCGGTGAAAAACTGTTTTTT
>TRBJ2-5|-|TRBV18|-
CASSFSIQETQYF
TGTGCCAGCTCCTTCTCAATCCAAGAGACCCAGTACTTC
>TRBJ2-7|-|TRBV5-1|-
CASSLGTEGEQYF
TGCGCCAGCAGCTTGGGGACAGAGGGCGAGCAGTACTTC
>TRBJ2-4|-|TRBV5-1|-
CASSQFIGGSNIQYF
TGCGCCAGCAGCCAATTTATTGGAGGGTCGAACATTCAGTACTTC
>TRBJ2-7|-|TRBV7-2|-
CASSLVASFVDEQYF
TGTGCCAGCAGCTTGGTTGCGAGTTTTGTGGACGAGCAGTACTTC
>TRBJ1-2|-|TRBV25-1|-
CASSALRGGYGYTF
TGTGCCAGCAGTGCCCTCAGAGGGGGGTATGGCTACACCTTC
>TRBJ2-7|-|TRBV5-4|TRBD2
CASSVTGTRNEQYF
TGTGCCAGCAGCGTAACCGGGACTAGGAACGAGCAGTACTTC
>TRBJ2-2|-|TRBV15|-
CATSADSLPTGELFF
TGTGCCACCAGCGCGGACAGTCTCCCCACCGGGGAGCTGTTTTTT
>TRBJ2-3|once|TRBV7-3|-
CASSFFANTDTQYF
TGTGCCAGCAGCTTTTTCGCGAACACAGATACGCAGTATTTT
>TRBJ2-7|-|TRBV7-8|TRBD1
CASSLGTGGLYEQYF
TGTGCCAGCAGCTTGGGGACAGGGGGGCTTTACGAGCAGTACTTC
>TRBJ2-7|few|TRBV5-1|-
CASSPGGGGEQYF
TGCGCCAGCAGCCCCGGGGGAGGCGGCGAGCAGTACTTC
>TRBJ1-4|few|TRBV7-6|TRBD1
CASSPGGTAGGEKLFF
TGTGCCAGCAGCCCGGGCGGGACAGCTGGGGGTGAAAAACTGTTTTTT
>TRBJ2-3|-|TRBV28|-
CARGGTDTQYF
TGTGCCAGAGGGGGGACAGATACGCAGTATTTT
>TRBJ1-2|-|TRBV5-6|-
CASSLGRAPYGYTF
TGTGCCAGCAGCTTGGGGAGGGCTCCCTATGGCTACACCTTC
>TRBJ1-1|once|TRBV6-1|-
CASAIGLDTEASF
TGTGCCAGCGCTATTGGCCTTGACACTGAAGCTTCCTTT
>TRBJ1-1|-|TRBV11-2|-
CASSFSHTEAFF
TGTGCCAGCAGCTTCAGTCACACTGAAGCTTTCTTT
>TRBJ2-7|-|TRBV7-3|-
CASAPGLSSYEQYF
TGTGCCAGCGCCCCGGGACTGTCCTCCTACGAGCAGTACTTC
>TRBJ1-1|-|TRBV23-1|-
CASSLLNTEAFF
TGCGCCAGCAGTCTATTGAACACTGAAGCTTTCTTT
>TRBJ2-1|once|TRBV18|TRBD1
CASSPPTGDEQFF
TGTGCCAGCTCACCACCTACAGGGGATGAGCAGTTCTTC
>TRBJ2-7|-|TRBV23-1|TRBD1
CASSRRQGPYEQYF
TGCGCCAGCAGCAGACGACAGGGCCCCTACGAGCAGTACTTC
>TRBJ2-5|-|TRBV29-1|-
CSVEPRDAQETQYF
TGCAGCGTTGAACCACGGGACGCTCAAGAGACCCAGTACTTC
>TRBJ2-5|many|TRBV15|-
CATSRDPGPQETQYF
TGTGCCACCAGCAGAGATCCCGGGCCTCAAGAGACCCAGTACTTC
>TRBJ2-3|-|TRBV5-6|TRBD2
CASSFRLAGVADTQYF
TGTGCCAGCAGCTTTCGCCTAGCGGGAGTGGCAGATACGCAGTATTTT
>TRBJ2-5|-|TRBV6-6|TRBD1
CASSYSRQGQETQYF
TGTGCCAGCAGTTACTCGCGACAGGGACAAGAGACCCAGTACTTC
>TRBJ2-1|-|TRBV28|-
CATLGAHNEQFF
TGTGCCACCCTCGGGGCCCACAATGAGCAGTTCTTC
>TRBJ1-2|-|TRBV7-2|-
CASSIQGYGYTF
TGTGCCAGCAGCATACAGGGTTATGGCTACACCTTC
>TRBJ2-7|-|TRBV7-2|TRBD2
CASSLGGLAGEQYF
TGTGCCAGCAGCTTAGGTGGACTAGCGGGAGAGCAGTACTTC
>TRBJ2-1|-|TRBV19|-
CASSKGAGYNEQFF
TGTGCCAGTAGTAAAGGGGCAGGATACAATGAGCAGTTCTTC
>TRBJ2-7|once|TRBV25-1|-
CASSGAVSYEQYF
TGTGCCAGCAGTGGTGCAGTTTCCTACGAGCAGTACTTC
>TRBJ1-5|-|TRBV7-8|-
CASSLSQSNQPQHF
TGTGCCAGCAGCTTAAGTCAAAGCAATCAGCCCCAGCATTTT
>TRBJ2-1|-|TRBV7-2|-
CASSLRGKYNEQFF
TGTGCCAGCAGCTTGAGGGGGAAATACAATGAGCAGTTCTTC
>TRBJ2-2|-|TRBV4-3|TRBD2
CASSLGLAGTGELFF
TGCGCCAGCAGCCTCGGACTAGCGGGCACCGGGGAGCTGTTTTTT
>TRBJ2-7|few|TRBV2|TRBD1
CASSLDRDGEQYF
TGTGCCAGCAGCTTAGACAGGGACGGCGAGCAGTACTTC
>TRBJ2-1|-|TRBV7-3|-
CASSLEGIGYNEQFF
TGTGCCAGCAGCTTGGAGGGGATAGGGTACAATGAGCAGTTCTTC
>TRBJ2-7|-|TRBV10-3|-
CAISANKVPYEQYF
TGTGCCATCAGTGCGAACAAGGTCCCCTACGAGCAGTACTTC
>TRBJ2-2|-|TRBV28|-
CASSANTGELFF
TGTGCCAGCAGCGCTAACACCGGGGAGCTGTTTTTT
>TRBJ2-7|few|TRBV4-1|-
CASSQKVEGPTTNFYEQYF
TGCGCCAGCAGCCAAAAGGTGGAGGGACCAACAACTAACTTCTACGAGCAGTACTTC
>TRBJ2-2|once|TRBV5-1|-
CASRDPAHANTGELFF
TGCGCCAGCAGGGACCCGGCGCACGCGAACACCGGGGAGCTGTTTTTT
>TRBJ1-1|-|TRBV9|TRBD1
CASSGGQGTEAFF
TGTGCCAGCAGCGGGGGACAGGGGACTGAAGCTTTCTTT
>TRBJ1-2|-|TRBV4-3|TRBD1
CASSQSLGQGEDYGYTF
TGCGCCAGCAGCCAATCTCTCGGACAGGGGGAAGACTATGGCTACACCTTC
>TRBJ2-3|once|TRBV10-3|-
CAISESTLATSTDTQYF
TGTGCCATCAGTGAGTCGACTCTGGCGACCAGCACAGATACGCAGTATTTT